Listed below are T cell receptor beta chains from one sample, sequenced in a study of graft-versus-host responses after intestinal transplantation. Produced via immunoSEQ multiplex PCR; TCRdb's table is partial and in-frame only. The table lists over 55,000 clones, roughly 87% of them singletons. These TCRs are of unknown antigen specificity. The source was unstimulated CD8+ T cells sorted from spleen or lymph node cells, collected before intestinal transplant. The source of these receptors is a human donor who received an intestinal transplant. Each CDR3 is given with its conserved first and last residue. D genes are given only for firm matches. A row's size may be missing; if present it is once, few, many or a size class.

>TRBJ2-7|13|.|.|TRBV10-3
CAISESGTYEQYF
TGTGCCATCAGTGAGTCAGGGACATACGAGCAGTACTTC
>TRBJ2-7|10|.|.|TRBV11-2
CASSSGEQYF
TGTGCCAGCAGCTCGGGGGAGCAGTACTTC
>TRBJ2-1|12|once|.|TRBV5-4
CASSLGASEQFF
TGTGCCAGCAGCTTAGGGGCAAGTGAGCAGTTCTTC
>TRBJ1-2|12|.|.|TRBV19
CATASRVQGYTF
TGTGCCACCGCAAGCAGGGTTCAGGGCTACACCTTC
>TRBJ2-5|16|.|TRBD1|TRBV15
CATSSPGTGDQETQYF
TGTGCCACCAGCAGCCCCGGGACAGGGGACCAAGAGACCCAGTACTTC
>TRBJ2-1|14|.|.|TRBV9
CASSGGGQNNEQFF
TGTGCCAGCTCCGGTGGAGGACAGAACAATGAGCAGTTCTTC
>TRBJ2-1|15|once|.|TRBV5-4
CASSLALAAAHEQFF
TGTGCCAGCAGCTTGGCGTTAGCGGCCGCCCATGAGCAGTTCTTC
>TRBJ1-1|19|.|.|TRBV13
CASSTPTERVRDRNTEAFF
TGTGCCAGCAGTACACCAACCGAGAGAGTCAGGGATCGCAACACTGAAGCTTTCTTT
>TRBJ1-2|13|.|.|TRBV6-1
CASTPPGGIGYTF
TGTGCCAGCACTCCACCCGGGGGGATCGGCTACACCTTC
>TRBJ1-4|15|.|.|TRBV5-1
CASSGGLVGNEKLFF
TGCGCCAGCAGCGGGGGCCTGGTGGGGAATGAAAAACTGTTTTTT
>TRBJ1-1|16|.|.|TRBV5-6
CASSSTYRDLITEAFF
TGTGCCAGCAGCTCTACCTACCGGGACTTGATCACTGAAGCTTTCTTT
>TRBJ2-5|14|once|TRBD2|TRBV5-4
CASTIAGGLETQYF
TGTGCCAGCACCATAGCGGGGGGGTTAGAGACCCAGTACTTC
>TRBJ1-2|13|.|.|TRBV7-9
CASSLVTGYGYTF
TGTGCCAGCAGCTTAGTTACCGGCTATGGCTACACCTTC
>TRBJ2-1|16|.|TRBD2|TRBV5-1
CASSYPEGGTYNEQFF
TGCGCCAGCAGCTACCCGGAGGGAGGGACCTACAATGAGCAGTTCTTC
>TRBJ2-1|14|.|TRBD2|TRBV2
CASSVSGGANEQFF
TGTGCCAGCAGTGTTAGCGGGGGGGCCAATGAGCAGTTCTTC
>TRBJ1-4|15|.|.|TRBV11-2
CASSPREARSEKLFF
TGTGCCAGCAGCCCTCGGGAGGCTCGATCCGAAAAACTGTTTTTT
>TRBJ2-4|18|.|TRBD1|TRBV5-1
CASSLAGWDRLAKNIQYF
TGCGCCAGCAGCTTGGCCGGTTGGGACAGGTTAGCCAAAAACATTCAGTACTTC
>TRBJ2-7|13|.|.|TRBV10-3
CAIGDKTTYEQYF
TGTGCCATCGGGGACAAGACAACCTACGAGCAGTACTTC
>TRBJ2-1|13|few|TRBD1|TRBV4-1
CASSQDRGHEQFF
TGCGCCAGCAGCCAAGACAGGGGGCATGAGCAGTTCTTC
>TRBJ1-2|13|.|TRBD1|TRBV6-1
CASSEDRQDGYTF
TGTGCCAGCAGCGAGGACAGGCAAGATGGCTACACCTTC
>TRBJ1-1|13|.|.|TRBV2
CTSVPTMNTEAFF
TGTACCAGCGTCCCAACTATGAACACTGAAGCTTTCTTT
>TRBJ2-3|17|.|TRBD1|TRBV5-6
CASSARYRGKLTDTQYF
TGTGCCAGCAGCGCCCGATACAGGGGGAAATTGACAGATACGCAGTATTTT
>TRBJ2-2|16|.|TRBD2|TRBV7-9
CASNPVGSGGIGELFF
TGTGCCAGCAACCCCGTCGGTAGCGGGGGGATCGGGGAGCTGTTTTTT
>TRBJ1-2|12|.|.|TRBV5-4
CASRAGAKDNTF
TGTGCCAGCAGGGCGGGGGCTAAGGACAACACCTTC
>TRBJ2-3|16|.|.|TRBV4-2
CASSPLGGEMGDMQYF
TGTGCCAGCAGCCCCCTTGGGGGCGAGATGGGAGATATGCAGTATTTT
>TRBJ1-2|15|.|.|TRBV5-1
CASSPDGPTGFGYTF
TGCGCCAGCAGCCCCGACGGCCCGACAGGATTTGGCTACACCTTC
>TRBJ2-2|15|.|TRBD1|TRBV6-1
CASSGDRANTGELFF
TGTGCCAGCAGTGGAGACAGGGCAAACACCGGGGAGCTGTTTTTT
>TRBJ2-5|17|once|TRBD1|TRBV13
CASSLGIEQGRRETQYF
TGTGCCAGCAGCTTAGGCATAGAACAGGGGCGTCGGGAGACCCAGTACTTC
>TRBJ1-2|12|few|.|TRBV7-9
CASEMTGRVYTF
TGTGCCAGCGAGATGACCGGGAGAGTCTACACCTTC
>TRBJ2-2|11|.|.|TRBV2
CASEVAGELFF
TGTGCCAGCGAGGTGGCCGGGGAGCTGTTTTTT
>TRBJ2-5|16|.|.|TRBV21-1
CASSKAWDRGPETQYF
TGTGCCAGCAGCAAAGCCTGGGACAGGGGGCCGGAGACCCAGTACTTC
>TRBJ1-2|13|.|.|TRBV6-1
CASSEGAGDRVTF
TGTGCCAGCAGTGAAGGGGCAGGGGATCGCGTCACCTTC
>TRBJ1-1|15|.|.|TRBV5-1
CASSLEGVRGTEAFF
TGCGCCAGCAGCTTGGAGGGGGTTCGGGGCACTGAAGCTTTCTTT
>TRBJ1-3|14|.|.|TRBV5-8
CASSPDSSGNTIYF
TGTGCCAGCAGCCCTGACAGCTCTGGAAACACCATATATTTT
>TRBJ2-7|14|.|TRBD1|TRBV11-1
CASTEGGTGSEQYF
TGTGCCAGCACTGAAGGTGGGACAGGGAGCGAGCAGTACTTC
>TRBJ1-4|18|.|TRBD1|TRBV7-8
CASSPGGQGRVTNEKLFF
TGTGCCAGCAGCCCAGGGGGACAGGGGAGGGTAACTAATGAAAAACTGTTTTTT
>TRBJ1-1|11|.|.|TRBV29-1
CSGGRNTEAFF
TGCAGCGGGGGGCGGAACACTGAAGCTTTCTTT
>TRBJ1-1|13|.|.|TRBV27
CASRDSWNTEAFF
TGTGCCAGCAGAGACTCGTGGAACACTGAAGCTTTCTTT
>TRBJ1-1|15|.|.|TRBV11-2
CASSFSLVANTEAFF
TGTGCCAGCAGCTTTAGCCTAGTAGCGAACACTGAAGCTTTCTTT
>TRBJ2-5|16|.|.|TRBV4-2
CASSQGVGAIQETQYF
TGTGCCAGCAGCCAAGGGGTGGGGGCGATACAAGAGACCCAGTACTTC
>TRBJ2-5|13|.|.|TRBV6-5
CASSWTGQETQYF
TGTGCCAGCAGTTGGACGGGGCAAGAGACCCAGTACTTC
>TRBJ1-6|14|once|TRBD1|TRBV13
CASSGRGLDSPLHF
TGTGCCAGCAGCGGCAGGGGGCTGGATTCACCCCTCCACTTT
>TRBJ2-7|16|few|TRBD2|TRBV6-5
CASSYPGGSPADEQYF
TGTGCCAGCAGTTACCCGGGGGGGTCCCCCGCGGACGAGCAGTACTTC
>TRBJ2-7|14|.|.|TRBV4-1
CASSQKGVGTEQYF
TGCGCCAGCAGCCAAAAAGGAGTTGGGACAGAGCAGTACTTC
>TRBJ1-4|15|.|.|TRBV4-1
CASSTRQSEVEKLFF
TGCGCCAGCAGCACCCGACAGTCCGAGGTCGAAAAACTGTTTTTT
>TRBJ2-7|15|.|TRBD1|TRBV7-7
CASSLGDRGQYEQYF
TGTGCTAGCAGCTTAGGGGACAGGGGCCAGTACGAGCAGTACTTC
>TRBJ2-7|19|.|TRBD2|TRBV13
CASSPPGLAGEHPSYEQYF
TGTGCCAGCAGCCCCCCGGGACTAGCGGGGGAACATCCCTCCTACGAGCAGTACTTC
>TRBJ2-1|16|.|.|TRBV7-9
CASSYAIRQSYLGQFF
TGTGCCAGCAGCTACGCGATCCGACAGTCCTATTTGGGGCAGTTCTTC